The 26 T cell receptor beta chains below all came from one sample that was sequenced in a study of shared T cell receptors in the human thymus. Sequencing used immunoSEQ multiplex PCR; TCRdb keeps in-frame clones, though not all of them. The table has some 640,000 clones, approximately 87% seen once. The sample was also reused in another study, on human thymus T cells.

Sample: thymocytes. These receptor sequences come from a boy in the first two years of life with a congenital heart defect.

The gene calls are TRBV29-1 and TRBJ1-1, with a weak D call TRBD1 (6 bases). The germline CDR1 and CDR2 sequences are SQVTM and ANQGSEA. Trimming cost V 7 bases and J 0 bases, with 21 bases left between them. The CDR3 runs 16 residues. The chain's CDR3 is CSGGTNPTNMNTEAFF. The CDR3 DNA reads TGCAGCGGGGGGACAAACCCGACCAACATGAACACTGAAGCTTTCTTT.

This clone was seen only once. The CDR3 sequence: CSFSHTDTQYF. The CDR3 nucleotides read TGCAGTTTTAGCCACACAGATACGCAGTATTTT. The chain joins TRBV29-1 to TRBJ2-3; D is unclear. CDR1 is SQVTM, CDR2 ANQGSEA, per germline. The CDR3 is made up of 11 amino acids.

The V call is TRBV6-4, the J call TRBJ1-1; 7 bases map to TRBD1. The germline V gene has CDR1 MRHNA and CDR2 SNTAGT. The ends lost 7 bases at V and 0 bases at J; junction bases unmatched: 5. CDR3 length: 14 residues. Written as DNA, the CDR3 is TGTGCCAGCAAGGGGGACAGTATGAACACTGAAGCTTTCTTT. Its translation is CASKGDSMNTEAFF.

A few counts support this clone. DNA of the CDR3: TGTGCCAGCAGAGGGGCCGGCGTCAATGAGCAGTTCTTC. Amino acids: CASRGAGVNEQFF. J is TRBJ2-1 and V is TRBV6-6; D possibly corresponds to TRBD1 (5 bases). Deletions cut 6 bases from V and 6 bases from J, with 12 bases between. The CDR3 is 13 amino acids. Germline loops: CDR1 MNHNY, CDR2 SVGAGI (reference sequence).

The chain couples TRBV27 to TRBJ2-1, with 10 bases matching TRBD2. The V and J ends lost 3 bases and 9 bases, in that order; junction bases with no gene match: 8. The CDR3 runs to 15 residues. In germline, CDR1 is MNHEY, CDR2 SMNVEV (reference sequence). CDR3 protein: CASSFTSGVKGEQFF. The CDR3 nucleotides read TGTGCCAGCAGTTTTACTAGCGGGGTTAAAGGTGAGCAGTTCTTC.

The chain joins TRBV4-1 to TRBJ2-3; the D is unclear. The length of the CDR3 is 15 residues. The germline gives CDR1 MGHRA, CDR2 YSYEKL. The germline V and J ends were trimmed by 3 bases and 7 bases, with 17 bases remaining between them. The CDR3: CASSHYSEFFNTQYF. CDR3 DNA sequence: TGCGCCAGCAGCCATTACTCTGAATTCTTTAATACGCAGTATTTT.

The chain combines TRBV6-4 with TRBJ1-2; TRBD1 agrees at 7 bases. CDR1 MRHNA and CDR2 SNTAGT come from the germline V gene. With V trimmed by 5 bases and J by 8 bases, 17 bases remained unmatched. There are 16 residues in the CDR3. Written as DNA, the CDR3 is TGTGCCAGCAGTCCGGACAGGTATCCCCGCCTGGGGGGCTACACCTTC. Translated: CASSPDRYPRLGGYTF.

The chain joins TRBV10-2 to TRBJ2-7; D is unclear. Trimming took off 4 bases at V and 0 bases at J, with 16 bases between the two ends. The CDR3 runs 16 residues. Germline assignment: CDR1 WSHSY and CDR2 SAAADI. The CDR3 here is CASSGALATPSYEQYF. CDR3 nucleotides: TGCGCCAGCAGTGGGGCCTTGGCGACCCCCTCCTACGAGCAGTACTTC.

V usage is TRBV9 and J usage is TRBJ2-4; D uncertain. The V and J ends lost 4 bases and 2 bases respectively, with 13 bases between them. CDR1 is SGDLS, CDR2 YYNGEE, per germline. The CDR3 is 15 amino acids. The CDR3 sequence is CASSLPAGSKNIQYF. The CDR3 nucleotides are TGTGCCAGCAGCCTCCCCGCAGGATCCAAAAACATTCAGTACTTC.

CDR3 bases: TGTGCCAGCAGTTTCTCCCGGACTGTATCACAGCCCCAGCATTTT. Amino acid sequence: CASSFSRTVSQPQHF. The V and J genes are TRBV28 and TRBJ1-5; no clear D gene. The CDR3 runs to 15 residues. The V end was cut by 3 bases, the J end by 7 bases, with 16 bases between. Germline CDR1 MDHEN, CDR2 SYDVKM.

The chain carries TRBV9 and TRBJ1-3; D gene ambiguous. The CDR3 runs to 13 residues. Germline-derived CDR1 and CDR2 are SGDLS and YYNGEE. The germline V and J ends were trimmed by 0 bases and 4 bases, with 5 bases remaining between them. CDR3 region: CASSVDRGNTIYF. The DNA for the CDR3 is TGTGCCAGCAGCGTAGACAGAGGAAACACCATATATTTT.

This chain uses TRBV19 with TRBJ2-7; 8 bases match TRBD2. The CDR3 runs 14 residues. Germline loops: CDR1 LNHDA, CDR2 SQIVND (reference sequence). The trim removed 5 bases at V and 5 bases at J, leaving 8 bases unmatched. CDR3 region: CASSQGGGCHEQYF. The CDR3 DNA reads TGTGCCAGTAGTCAAGGCGGGGGGTGCCACGAGCAGTACTTC.

J is TRBJ2-2 and V is TRBV29-1; 8 positions match TRBD1. Germline assignment: CDR1 SQVTM and CDR2 ANQGSEA. This CDR3 region has 15 residues. Trimming removed 3 bases from V and 1 base from J; junction bases left unmatched: 4. The CDR3 here is CSVDTGTGNTGELFF. For the CDR3, the DNA is TGCAGCGTTGACACCGGGACAGGGAACACCGGGGAGCTGTTTTTT.

The chain joins TRBV6-5 to TRBJ2-2, with 7 positions matching TRBD2. The germline gives CDR1 MNHEY, CDR2 SVGAGI. The V and J ends lost 0 bases and 2 bases, in that order; junction bases with no gene match: 3. The CDR3 consists of 16 residues. The CDR3 sequence: CASSYSREGNTGELFF. The DNA for the CDR3 is TGTGCCAGCAGTTACTCGAGGGAGGGCAACACCGGGGAGCTGTTTTTT.

CDR3 in DNA: TGTGCCAGCAGCTTAGTGGGGGGAGCTCTGGGCTACACCTTC. Amino acids: CASSLVGGALGYTF. The V gene is TRBV11-2, the J gene TRBJ1-2, with D possibly matching TRBD1 (5 bases). Germline V gene sequence: CDR1 SGHAT, CDR2 FQNNGV. The V and J ends lost 1 base and 8 bases respectively, with 14 bases between them. The CDR3 covers 14 residues.

In DNA form, the CDR3 reads TGTGCCAGTAGTATCGGGTTGGGTCGATACGAGCAGTACTTC. The encoded protein is CASSIGLGRYEQYF. The chain combines TRBV19 with TRBJ2-7, with no clear D. This CDR3 region has 14 residues. V lost 3 bases and J 4 bases, leaving 13 bases between the germline ends. Germline V lookup: CDR1 LNHDA, CDR2 SQIVND (reference sequence). Filled out from reference TRBV19 and TRBJ2-7, the complete variable domain reads DGGITQSPKYLFRKEGQNVTLSCEQNLNHDAMYWYRQDPGQGLRLIYYSQIVNDFQKGDIAEGYSVSREKKESFPLTVTSAQKNPTAFYLCASSIGLGRYEQYFGPGTRLTVT.

This chain connects TRBV11-1 to TRBJ2-6, with D hard to call. The CDR3 consists of 16 residues. The germline V gene encodes CDR1 SGHAT and CDR2 FQDESV (reference sequence). Trimming left V 3 bases short and J 0 bases short, with 9 bases between. The CDR3 region has the DNA TGTGCCAGCAGCTTCCCCAGCGTCTCTGGGGCCAACGTCCTGACTTTC. Residues: CASSFPSVSGANVLTF. Full variable domain (remainder filled in from reference TRBV11-1 and TRBJ2-6): EAEVAQSPRYKITEKSQAVAFWCDPISGHATLYWYRQILGQGPELLVQFQDESVVDDSQLPKDRFSAERLKGVDSTLKIQPAELGDSAMYLCASSFPSVSGANVLTFGAGSRLTVL.

The V and J genes are TRBV5-1 and TRBJ2-2; maybe TRBD1 (6 bases). Germline CDR1 reads SGHRS; CDR2 reads YFSETQ. The CDR3 sequence is 14 residues long. V gave up 3 bases and J gave up 8 bases, with 14 bases separating them. The CDR3 region is CASSSQSGTGELFF. The CDR3 region has the DNA TGCGCCAGCAGCTCCCAATCCGGGACAGGGGAGCTGTTTTTT.

The CDR3 DNA reads TGCGCCAGCAGTCCAATCAATCAGCCCCAGCATTTT. Its translation is CASSPINQPQHF. The rearrangement uses TRBV23-1 and TRBJ1-5, with no clear D. Being an ORF, TRBV23-1 has a function that is uncertain. The length of the CDR3 is 12 residues. Trimming removed 4 bases at V and 3 bases at J, with 4 bases between.

The V and J genes are TRBV7-6 and TRBJ2-2; 7 nucleotides line up with TRBD2. Germline V gene data show CDR1 as SGHVS and CDR2 as FNYEAQ. V trimming: 1 base; J trimming: 2 bases; junction bases outside the gene matches: 7. The CDR3 totals 17 residues. The CDR3 region is CASSLGDGGCNTGELFF. DNA of the CDR3: TGTGCCAGCAGCTTAGGAGACGGGGGGTGTAACACCGGGGAGCTGTTTTTT.

This chain connects TRBV30 to TRBJ1-2; no clear D. This CDR3 is built from 13 residues. Trimming left V 0 bases short and J 6 bases short, with 11 bases between. CDR1 is GTSNPN, CDR2 SVGIG, per germline (reference sequence). The chain's CDR3 is CAWSVPLRDGYTF. The CDR3 nucleotides are TGTGCCTGGAGTGTTCCGCTCCGGGATGGCTACACCTTC. The full variable domain, with the rest looked up from reference TRBV30 and TRBJ1-2, is SQTIHQWPATLVQPVGSPLSLECTVEGTSNPNLYWYRQAAGRGLQLLFYSVGIGQISSEVPQNLSASRPQDRQFILSSKKLLLSDSGFYLCAWSVPLRDGYTFGSGTRLTVV.

J is TRBJ2-1 and V is TRBV6-4, with 9 bases aligning to TRBD2. This CDR3 has 15 residues. Germline V gives CDR1 MRHNA, CDR2 SNTAGT. V trimming: 0 bases; J trimming: 9 bases; junction bases outside the gene matches: 6. DNA of the CDR3: TGTGCCAGCAGTGACTCCGAGGCTAGCGGGACTGAGCAGTTCTTC. Amino acids: CASSDSEASGTEQFF.

The chain joins TRBV5-6 to TRBJ1-1; unclear D gene. Trimming stripped 0 bases from V and 1 base from J, with 10 bases between. This CDR3 has 15 amino acids. Germline CDR1 reads SGHDT; CDR2 reads YYEEEE. CDR3 protein: CASSLGPGENTEAFF. In nucleotides, the CDR3 is TGTGCCAGCAGCTTGGGGCCGGGTGAGAACACTGAAGCTTTCTTT. The full variable domain, with the rest looked up from reference TRBV5-6 and TRBJ1-1, is DAGVTQSPTHLIKTRGQQVTLRCSPKSGHDTVSWYQQALGQGPQFIFQYYEEEERQRGNFPDRFSGHQFPNYSSELNVNALLLGDSALYLCASSLGPGENTEAFFGQGTRLTVV.

The rearrangement links TRBV5-1 to TRBJ2-7; 10 bases map to TRBD1. The CDR3 length is 15 residues. The junction had 9 bases not matched to a gene; V was cut back by 4 bases and J by 5 bases. CDR1 is SGHRS and CDR2 is YFSETQ in the germline V gene. The CDR3 loop is CASSIAGTGDHEQYF. Here the CDR3 DNA reads TGCGCCAGCAGCATCGCCGGGACAGGGGACCACGAGCAGTACTTC. The full variable domain, completed using reference TRBV5-1 and TRBJ2-7, is KAGVTQTPRYLIKTRGQQVTLSCSPISGHRSVSWYQQTPGQGLQFLFEYFSETQRNKGNFPGRFSGRQFSNSRSEMNVSTLELGDSALYLCASSIAGTGDHEQYFGPGTRLTVT.

The chain carries TRBV4-3 and TRBJ2-7, with D possibly being TRBD1 (6 bases). V was cut by 0 bases and J by 12 bases, with 18 bases left in between. The CDR3 sequence is 14 residues long. CDR1 is LGHNA and CDR2 is YSLEER in the germline V gene. CDR3 sequence (DNA): TGCGCCAGCAGCCAAGATAGGTGGGGGCCCGAGGCGTACTTC. The encoded protein is CASSQDRWGPEAYF.

The gene calls are TRBV7-2 and TRBJ1-2, with D possibly matching TRBD1 (5 bases). V lost 1 base, J lost 6 bases, and 24 bases lay in between. The CDR3 length is 18 residues. CDR1 is SGHTA and CDR2 is FQGNSA in the germline V gene. In DNA form, the CDR3 reads TGTGCCAGCAGCTTAGATGGGGCGCATTCCCCCTTTAGGAATGGCTACACCTTC. Protein sequence: CASSLDGAHSPFRNGYTF.